A selection of T cell receptor beta chains follows, all from one sample in a study of blood T cells in healthy people across ages. One entry per CDR3 protein results from TCRdb running MiXCR on the 5' RACE reads. The table records more than 500,000 distinct CDR3 sequences, about 26% of them present only once. Sequenced sample: blood. The receptor set was obtained from a woman between 70 and 85 years old in good health. CDR3s include the opening cysteine and the closing phenylalanine or tryptophan. The order of the fields is J gene, clone size, V gene, D gene, CDR3 DNA, CDR3 protein. A D gene is named only where the DNA matches it firmly. Part of the rows lack a size; the others show once, few, many or a class for expanded clones.

J: TRBJ2-5; size: .; V: TRBV12-3/TRBV12-4; D: TRBD1; DNA: TGTGCCAGCAGAGTTAGGGACAGTTTGTGGGAGACCCAGTACTTC; CDR3: CASRVRDSLWETQYF
J: TRBJ2-2; size: few; V: TRBV15; D: .; DNA: TGTGCCACCAGGAAAACAATCGACAGCACCGGGGAGCTGTTTTTT; CDR3: CATRKTIDSTGELFF
J: TRBJ2-5; size: .; V: TRBV5-1; D: .; DNA: TGCGCCAGCAGCTTCAGATCACTAGGACTCCCAGGGGAGACCCAGTACTTC; CDR3: CASSFRSLGLPGETQYF
J: TRBJ2-3; size: .; V: TRBV13; D: .; DNA: TGTGCCAGCAGCTTAAGGAGGACCACAGATACGCAGTATTTT; CDR3: CASSLRRTTDTQYF
J: TRBJ2-5; size: .; V: TRBV4-1; D: .; DNA: TGCGCCAGCAGCCAAGATGCCGGGACTCAAGAGACCCAGTACTTC; CDR3: CASSQDAGTQETQYF
J: TRBJ2-5; size: .; V: TRBV14; D: .; DNA: TGTGCCAGCAGTCGCCCCTCAGGGGCAGAGACCCAGTACTTC; CDR3: CASSRPSGAETQYF
J: TRBJ1-2; size: once; V: TRBV20-1; D: .; DNA: TGCAGTGCTAGAGAGGGAGCCTACTATGGCTACACCTTC; CDR3: CSAREGAYYGYTF
J: TRBJ2-6; size: few; V: TRBV25-1; D: .; DNA: TGTGCCAGCAGTGACCCGCAGGGGGCCAACGTCCTGACTTTC; CDR3: CASSDPQGANVLTF
J: TRBJ2-3; size: .; V: TRBV20-1; D: TRBD1; DNA: TGCAGTGCTGCGACAGGGGGCACAGATACGCAGTATTTT; CDR3: CSAATGGTDTQYF
J: TRBJ1-1; size: few; V: TRBV18; D: .; DNA: TGTGCCAGCTCACCAACTTGGGAGAGTGAAGCTTTCTTT; CDR3: CASSPTWESEAFF
J: TRBJ1-1; size: .; V: TRBV20-1; D: TRBD1; DNA: TGCAGTGCTAGAAGCTCAGGGGGGGACACTGAAGCTTTCTTT; CDR3: CSARSSGGDTEAFF
J: TRBJ2-3; size: .; V: TRBV6-2/TRBV6-3; D: TRBD1; DNA: TGTGCCAGCAGTTCAATGCGGACAGGGCCGACGGAAATCAGGAGAGCTACAGATACGCAGTATTTT; CDR3: CASSSMRTGPTEIRRATDTQYF
J: TRBJ2-5; size: few; V: TRBV6-2/TRBV6-3; D: .; DNA: TGTGCCAGCAGACTGGGGAGTCTCGGGGAGACCCAGTACTTC; CDR3: CASRLGSLGETQYF
J: TRBJ1-1; size: few; V: TRBV7-2; D: TRBD1; DNA: TGTGCCAGCAGCTTAGAAGGGGGCAGGGCTGAAGCTTTCTTT; CDR3: CASSLEGGRAEAFF
J: TRBJ2-1; size: few; V: TRBV4-3; D: .; DNA: TGCGCCAGCAGCCGAGATAATACTTATCCAAATGAGCAGTTCTTC; CDR3: CASSRDNTYPNEQFF
J: TRBJ2-5; size: .; V: TRBV5-1; D: .; DNA: TGCGCCAGCAGCTTGCAGCCAGGGTACCAAGAGACCCAGTACTTC; CDR3: CASSLQPGYQETQYF
J: TRBJ1-1; size: .; V: TRBV7-3; D: .; DNA: TGTGCCAGCAGCTTAAACGTGGACACTGAAGCTTTCTTT; CDR3: CASSLNVDTEAFF
J: TRBJ2-1; size: few; V: TRBV5-4; D: .; DNA: TGTGCCAGCAGCTTGCGGGACGCATTTTTCTTC; CDR3: CASSLRDAFFF
J: TRBJ2-1; size: few; V: TRBV6-2/TRBV6-3; D: TRBD2; DNA: TGTGCCAGCAGTTACTCTGGTAGCGGGGGCTACAATGAGCAGTTCTTC; CDR3: CASSYSGSGGYNEQFF
J: TRBJ2-7; size: .; V: TRBV27; D: .; DNA: TGTGCCAGCAGTTTACTAACGGGGTCGGGCTACGAGCAGTACTTC; CDR3: CASSLLTGSGYEQYF
J: TRBJ1-5; size: few; V: TRBV4-3; D: .; DNA: TGCGCCAGCAGCCAAGAGCCAGGGGCGGGCAATCAGCCCCAGCATTTT; CDR3: CASSQEPGAGNQPQHF
J: TRBJ2-1; size: few; V: TRBV2; D: TRBD2; DNA: TGTGCCAGCAGTGCAACCCCGGGGGGGCCTGGCTCCTACAATGAGCAGTTCTTC; CDR3: CASSATPGGPGSYNEQFF
J: TRBJ1-1; size: .; V: TRBV6-5; D: .; DNA: TGTGCCAGCACCAAAGGGGTTCTGAACACTGAAGCTTTCTTT; CDR3: CASTKGVLNTEAFF
J: TRBJ2-5; size: once; V: TRBV12-3/TRBV12-4; D: TRBD1; DNA: TGTGCCAGCAGTTTCGGGACAGCCAGGGAAGAGGCCCAGTACTTC; CDR3: CASSFGTAREEAQYF
J: TRBJ1-5; size: .; V: TRBV20-1; D: .; DNA: TGCAGTGCTAGCCCGGGGGATAGCAATCAGCCCCAGCATTTT; CDR3: CSASPGDSNQPQHF
J: TRBJ2-3; size: .; V: TRBV7-2; D: .; DNA: TGTGCCAGCAGCTTAGCGGCGGCCACAGATACGCAGTATTTT; CDR3: CASSLAAATDTQYF
J: TRBJ1-2; size: few; V: TRBV12-3/TRBV12-4; D: TRBD1; DNA: TGTGCCAGCAGTTTGGGCAGGGGGAGTGGTGGCTACACCTTC; CDR3: CASSLGRGSGGYTF
J: TRBJ1-5; size: few; V: TRBV6-2/TRBV6-3; D: TRBD1; DNA: TGTGCCAGCAGGACAGGGGGCCGTCAGCCCCAGCATTTT; CDR3: CASRTGGRQPQHF
J: TRBJ1-1; size: .; V: TRBV14; D: .; DNA: TGTGCCAGCAGCGAACTTAAGGTAGAACTCCTCGGAGCTTTCTTT; CDR3: CASSELKVELLGAFF
J: TRBJ1-3; size: .; V: TRBV7-9; D: .; DNA: TGTGCCAGCAGCTTAGTCGCCTCTGGAAACACCATATATTTT; CDR3: CASSLVASGNTIYF
J: TRBJ2-3; size: few; V: TRBV5-1; D: .; DNA: TGCGCCAACAAGGTTGGATGGGCCACAGATACGCAGTATTTT; CDR3: CANKVGWATDTQYF
J: TRBJ2-5; size: .; V: TRBV5-1; D: .; DNA: TGCGCCAGCAGCCTTACACCTACAGAGACCCAGTACTTC; CDR3: CASSLTPTETQYF
J: TRBJ1-4; size: .; V: TRBV7-3; D: .; DNA: TGTGCCAGCAGCCTCTCGCAAGAAAAACTGTTTTTT; CDR3: CASSLSQEKLFF
J: TRBJ2-1; size: .; V: TRBV7-6; D: TRBD2; DNA: TGTGCCAGCAGGGGACTAGCGGGGTACAATGAGCAGTTCTTC; CDR3: CASRGLAGYNEQFF
J: TRBJ2-3; size: few; V: TRBV9; D: .; DNA: TGTGCCAGCAGCGTAGATGTGGGGGCAACAGATACGCAGTATTTT; CDR3: CASSVDVGATDTQYF
J: TRBJ2-3; size: .; V: TRBV29-1; D: .; DNA: TGCAGCGTTGCCAGGGGCGGCACAGATACGCAGTATTTT; CDR3: CSVARGGTDTQYF
J: TRBJ2-1; size: few; V: TRBV7-3; D: .; DNA: TGTGCCAGCAGCTTTTTCCTTCGGGGAACGGGTGAGCAGTTCTTC; CDR3: CASSFFLRGTGEQFF
J: TRBJ2-1; size: .; V: TRBV4-2; D: .; DNA: TGTGCCAGCAGCCAAGAAGTAGGACTCAACAATGAGCAGTTCTTC; CDR3: CASSQEVGLNNEQFF
J: TRBJ2-1; size: .; V: TRBV20-1; D: TRBD2; DNA: TGCAGTGCCTTGACTAGCGGGGGTATTAGTTTCGGGAATGAGCAGTTCTTC; CDR3: CSALTSGGISFGNEQFF
J: TRBJ1-2; size: few; V: TRBV19; D: TRBD1; DNA: TGTGCCAGTAGTATGGCGCCGACAGGGAGGAACTATGGCTACACCTTC; CDR3: CASSMAPTGRNYGYTF
J: TRBJ2-7; size: .; V: TRBV7-3; D: .; DNA: TGTGCCAGCAGCTCCCATGGGGGTTCCCACGAGCAGTACTTC; CDR3: CASSSHGGSHEQYF
J: TRBJ2-1; size: .; V: TRBV7-2; D: .; DNA: TGTGCCAGCAGCTCCTCAAGACGCGAGCAGTTCTTC; CDR3: CASSSSRREQFF